Sequencing of this T cell receptor (beta chain) was carried out in a study of T-cell memory formation after mild COVID-19. Study outcomes and limitations: The SARS-CoV-2 specificity of second-wave clones reaching peak at day 37 remained unverified. CD4/CD8 balance held among clones contracting day 15 to 85, and later expanders leaned CD4+.

Researchers used 5'RACE with constant-segment primers to make TCR alpha and TCR beta cDNA libraries that carry sample barcodes and UMIs. Each CDR3 protein is one row after TCRdb ran MiXCR on the 5' RACE reads. The sample lists hundreds of thousands of distinct CDR3 sequences, about 16% seen once, with 22% in the top ten. About this clonotype itself: Its antigen is still unknown.

This CDR3 comprises 15 residues. V lost 5 bases and J lost 7; bases outside the gene matches: 10. This chain connects TRBV12-3 or TRBV12-4 to TRBJ2-7, with TRBD2 matching 11 bases. The sequence derives from a man aged 18 to 30 who had mild COVID-19 (a few samples of this study predate the infection). Cell type and time point are not known. Sequencing was performed on PBMCs or a T cell subset sorted from them (not recorded which). The DNA for the CDR3 is TGTGCCAGCAGTCAAACTAGCGGGGGAATACGAGAGCAGTACTTC. Translating it yields CASSQTSGGIREQYF.